This entry describes one TCR beta chain. Between the trimmed V and J ends, which lost 3 bases and 2 bases, there was a span of 13 bases. The CDR3 covers 15 residues. Germline lookup yields CDR1 SGHTA and CDR2 FQGNSA. TCRdb's copy holds only in-frame clones and misses some; the assay was immunoSEQ multiplex PCR. The sample has some 150,000 clones, about 92% seen once. This sample was taken from a study of OX40 agonist ivuxolimab in advanced cancers. Study context: Across the patients, intravenous ivuxolimab was delivered every 2 weeks at 0.01 to 10 mg/kg. Participants, approximately 83% male, averaged 60 years of age, ranging from about 23 to 85. Three patients, one with hepatocellular carcinoma and two with cutaneous melanoma, achieved partial responses.

This material consisted of CD4+ or CD8+ T cells sorted from blood, taken in a trial of the OX40 agonist ivuxolimab. This chain uses TRBV7-2 with TRBJ2-5; D perhaps matches TRBD2 (6 bases). The receptor comes from an adult with an advanced solid tumor such as melanoma, head and neck, liver or kidney cancer. CDR3 region: CASSFIWGTQETQYF. Here the CDR3 DNA reads TGTGCCAGCAGCTTCATATGGGGGACTCAAGAGACCCAGTACTTC.